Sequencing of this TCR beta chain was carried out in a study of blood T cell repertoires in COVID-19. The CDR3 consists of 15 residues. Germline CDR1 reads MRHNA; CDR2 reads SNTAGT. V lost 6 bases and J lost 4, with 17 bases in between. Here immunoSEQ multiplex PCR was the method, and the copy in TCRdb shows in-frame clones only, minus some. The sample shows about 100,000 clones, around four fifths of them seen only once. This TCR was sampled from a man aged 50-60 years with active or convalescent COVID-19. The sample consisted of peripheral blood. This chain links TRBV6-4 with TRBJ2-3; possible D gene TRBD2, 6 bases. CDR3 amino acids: CASRTTSLRADTQYF. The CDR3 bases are TGTGCCAGCAGGACGACTAGTTTAAGGGCAGATACGCAGTATTTT.